The 30 T cell receptor beta chains listed next were all sequenced from one sample in a study of CD8+ T cells in alopecia areata. Treatment meaning: oral pan-JAK inhibitor, 5-10 mg twice daily. Extraction of RNA preceded its reverse transcription into cDNA, which served as the sequencing template. The protocol was immunoSEQ multiplex PCR, while the TCRdb copy is restricted to in-frame clones and leaves out a portion. Counted here are about 250,000 clones, 60% occurring once; the ten biggest clones make up about 0.9%. The starting material was CD4+ T cells sorted from blood, obtained at week 52, from a patient treated with tofacitinib. Every receptor here comes from a human donor with alopecia areata.

CDR3 coding DNA: TGCAGCGTGACGTGGCAGGGGCAATACGAGCAGTACTTC. It specifies CSVTWQGQYEQYF. The chain carries TRBV29-1 and TRBJ2-7, with D possibly being TRBD1 (6 bases). The germline V and J ends were trimmed by 6 bases and 4 bases, with 16 bases remaining between them. The CDR3 runs to 13 residues. Germline V gene sequence: CDR1 SQVTM, CDR2 ANQGSEA.

This clone was observed a handful of times. The rearrangement joins TRBV5-1 to TRBJ2-7; D not resolved. CDR1 is SGHRS and CDR2 is YFSETQ in the germline V gene. Trimming pared 5 bases from V and 6 bases from J, leaving 18 bases between. The CDR3 sequence is 14 residues long. The DNA of the CDR3 is TGCGCCAGCAGGGGTAGTATGGGTTCAGGCGAGCAGTACTTC. This sequence encodes CASRGSMGSGEQYF. Full variable domain (outside the CDR3, taken from reference TRBV5-1 and TRBJ2-7): KAGVTQTPRYLIKTRGQQVTLSCSPISGHRSVSWYQQTPGQGLQFLFEYFSETQRNKGNFPGRFSGRQFSNSRSEMNVSTLELGDSALYLCASRGSMGSGEQYFGPGTRLTVT.

This clone turned up a few times. The chain employs TRBV29-1 and TRBJ2-3; 7 bases are shared with TRBD2. This CDR3 is 14 amino acids long. In germline, CDR1 is SQVTM, CDR2 ANQGSEA. J gave up 0 bases and V 3 bases, and 3 bases lay outside the gene matches. The CDR3, as DNA: TGCAGCGTTGACCTAGCGGAGAGCACAGATACGCAGTATTTT. Its translation is CSVDLAESTDTQYF.

This chain joins TRBV7-8 and TRBJ2-5; perhaps TRBD2 as D (6 bases). V was trimmed by 5 bases and J by 2 bases, leaving 15 bases between them. Germline V gives CDR1 SGHVS, CDR2 FQNEAQ. CDR3 length equals 15 residues. The CDR3 sequence is CASSPRGLPQETQYF. CDR3 sequence (DNA): TGTGCCAGCAGCCCGAGGGGACTCCCTCAAGAGACCCAGTACTTC.

This clone was seen a few times. The chain recombines TRBV11-2 with TRBJ2-5, with D perhaps TRBD2 (6 bases). From germline, CDR1 is SGHAT and CDR2 FQNNGV. Trimming took off 8 bases at V and 4 bases at J, with 17 bases between the two ends. There are 14 residues in the CDR3. The chain's CDR3 is CASAPVAGLETQYF. The CDR3 region has the DNA TGTGCCAGCGCCCCGGTTGCGGGGCTAGAGACCCAGTACTTC.

This clone was found a few times. This sequence joins TRBV11-2 and TRBJ2-7; no firm D call. The germline CDR1 and CDR2 sequences are SGHAT and FQNNGV. Trimming pared 4 bases from V and 1 base from J, leaving 5 bases between. The CDR3 is made up of 12 amino acids. In DNA form, the CDR3 reads TGTGCCAGCAGCTCGTTGTCCTACGAGCAGTACTTC. It translates to CASSSLSYEQYF. The variable domain in full, completed from reference TRBV11-2 and TRBJ2-7, reads EAGVAQSPRYKIIEKRQSVAFWCNPISGHATLYWYQQILGQGPKLLIQFQNNGVVDDSQLPKDRFSAERLKGVDSTLKIQPAKLEDSAVYLCASSSLSYEQYFGPGTRLTVT.

This clone was recorded once. This chain uses TRBV27 with TRBJ1-5; TRBD1 agrees at 7 bases. CDR3 length: 16 amino acids. The V gene end was trimmed by 5 bases and the J gene end by 0 bases; junction bases not matched to a gene: 7. From germline, CDR1 is MNHEY and CDR2 SMNVEV (reference sequence). CDR3 sequence (DNA): TGTGCCAGCAGTACAATCCGACAGGGTAGCAATCAGCCCCAGCATTTT. Protein: CASSTIRQGSNQPQHF.

The chain uses TRBV5-4 and TRBJ2-7; the D gene is possibly TRBD2 (7 bases). This CDR3 spans 14 amino acids. Germline CDR1 and CDR2: SGHNT and YYREEE (reference sequence). Trimming removed 9 bases from V and 0 bases from J, with 16 bases in between. This chain's CDR3 is CATARGGNSYEQYF. Here the CDR3 DNA reads TGTGCCACCGCCAGGGGAGGGAACTCCTACGAGCAGTACTTC.

This clone was counted only a few times. The chain employs TRBV9 and TRBJ1-1; unclear D gene. Germline V gene lookup returns CDR1 SGDLS and CDR2 YYNGEE. The CDR3 consists of 13 residues. The V gene lost 1 base and the J gene lost 0 bases, with 4 bases spanning the gap. The CDR3 DNA follows: TGTGCCAGCAGCGTAACTTTGAACACTGAAGCTTTCTTT. Protein product: CASSVTLNTEAFF.

The V call is TRBV2, the J call TRBJ1-5, with D possibly being TRBD1 (6 bases). The CDR3 length is 15 residues. Germline CDR1 SNHLY, CDR2 FYNNEI. Trimming cost V 6 bases and J 3 bases, with 15 bases left between them. The CDR3 region has the DNA TGTGCCAGCAGAGCCATACGGGACACCAATCAGCCCCAGCATTTT. Its translation is CASRAIRDTNQPQHF.

The CDR3 region is CSVGGPGTEAFF. In DNA, the CDR3 is TGCAGCGTTGGGGGGCCCGGAACTGAAGCTTTCTTT. This chain links TRBV29-1 with TRBJ1-1; a weak D match, TRBD1 (6 bases). CDR3 length: 12 amino acids. V gave up 4 bases and J gave up 5 bases, with 11 bases separating them. Germline V gene sequence: CDR1 SQVTM, CDR2 ANQGSEA. Full variable domain (rest looked up from reference TRBV29-1 and TRBJ1-1): SAVISQKPSRDICQRGTSLTIQCQVDSQVTMMFWYRQQPGQSLTLIATANQGSEATYESGFVIDKFPISRPNLTFSTLTVSNMSPEDSSIYLCSVGGPGTEAFFGQGTRLTVV.

V gene TRBV29-1 combines with J gene TRBJ1-1; no clear D gene. V lost 7 bases to trimming and J lost 3 bases, with 18 bases between them. The CDR3 is 14 residues long. Germline lookup yields CDR1 SQVTM and CDR2 ANQGSEA. For the CDR3, the DNA is TGCAGCGCGTACAGCACTCAAGGAGACACTGAAGCTTTCTTT. It encodes CSAYSTQGDTEAFF.

Remarks on this clone: The junction departs from the called germline gene at one end, perhaps through a read error. The chain joins TRBV7-7 to TRBJ2-1, with D maybe TRBD1 (5 bases). CDR1 and CDR2 (germline): SSHAT, FNYEAQ (reference sequence). The CDR3 is 13 amino acids. Here the CDR3 reads CASSQAGLSEQFF. The CDR3 region has the DNA TGTGCTAGCAGCCAGGCAGGGCTATCTGAGCAGTTCTTC.

The J gene is TRBJ1-2, the V gene TRBV4-3, with unresolved D. CDR1 and CDR2 (germline): LGHNA, YSLEER. The CDR3 has 15 amino acids. Trimming took off 0 bases at V and 7 bases at J, with 15 bases between the two ends. The CDR3: CASSQEWEPLCGYTF. In DNA, the CDR3 is TGCGCCAGCAGCCAAGAATGGGAACCCCTATGTGGCTACACCTTC.

The chain carries TRBV5-6 and TRBJ2-5, with D tentatively TRBD2 (6 bases). This CDR3 is 13 amino acids long. The germline V gene has CDR1 SGHDT and CDR2 YYEEEE. V was cut by 0 bases and J by 7 bases, with 10 bases left in between. The DNA of the CDR3 is TGTGCCAGCAGCTTGGGATCCGGGGGGACCCAGTACTTC. This sequence encodes CASSLGSGGTQYF.

This chain joins TRBV7-2 and TRBJ2-1; maybe TRBD2 (5 bases). CDR1 is SGHTA, CDR2 FQGNSA, per germline. The CDR3 covers 13 residues. V was pared by 4 bases and J by 7 bases, with 11 bases between. The CDR3 region has the DNA TGTGCCAGCAGCTCTCAGACGGGAAATGAGCAGTTCTTC. It codes for CASSSQTGNEQFF.

J is TRBJ1-1 and V is TRBV7-9; D gene uncertain. Trimming cost V 5 bases and J 1 base, with 11 bases left between them. Germline values: CDR1 SEHNR, CDR2 FQNEAQ (reference sequence). This CDR3 is 14 amino acids long. The CDR3 spells CASSTRTENTEAFF. The CDR3 nucleotides read TGTGCCAGCAGCACCCGGACGGAGAACACTGAAGCTTTCTTT.

This clone was detected only a few times. The J gene is TRBJ2-5, the V gene TRBV29-1; D is unclear. V lost 7 bases and J 1 base, leaving 10 bases between the germline ends. This CDR3 region has 12 residues. The germline CDR1 and CDR2 sequences are SQVTM and ANQGSEA. The CDR3 loop is CSAEVAQETQYF. The CDR3 DNA reads TGCAGCGCTGAGGTCGCCCAAGAGACCCAGTACTTC. Supplemented by reference TRBV29-1 and TRBJ2-5, the full variable domain reads SAVISQKPSRDICQRGTSLTIQCQVDSQVTMMFWYRQQPGQSLTLIATANQGSEATYESGFVIDKFPISRPNLTFSTLTVSNMSPEDSSIYLCSAEVAQETQYFGPGTRLLVL.

This clone was picked up one time. The rearrangement joins TRBV2 to TRBJ2-5; 8 positions match TRBD1. J gave up 4 bases and V 6 bases, and 4 bases lay outside the gene matches. The CDR3 has 13 amino acids. CDR1 and CDR2 from the germline V gene are SNHLY and FYNNEI. The CDR3: CASSSDRGETQYF. DNA for the CDR3: TGTGCCAGCAGCTCCGACAGGGGAGAGACCCAGTACTTC.

This clone came up once. This chain joins TRBV19 and TRBJ2-6; perhaps TRBD1 as D (6 bases). The CDR3 spans 16 residues. Germline CDR1 and CDR2: LNHDA and SQIVND (reference sequence). V was shortened by 2 bases and J by 1 base, with 9 bases between the two germline ends. The CDR3 bases are TGTGCCAGTAGTATACTCACAGGGTCTGGGGCCAACGTCCTGACTTTC. This translates into CASSILTGSGANVLTF.

The CDR3 DNA reads TGTGCCTGGAGTTTAGGGGCCAAAAACATTCAGTACTTC. Its translation: CAWSLGAKNIQYF. The chain joins TRBV30 to TRBJ2-4; D is unresolved. This CDR3 region has 13 residues. V dropped 2 bases and J dropped 1 base, with 6 bases sitting between them. The germline V gene encodes CDR1 GTSNPN and CDR2 SVGIG (reference sequence).

Turning to this clone: The same CDR3 also results from other DNA sequences found in this sample. The V call is TRBV25-1, the J call TRBJ1-1, with TRBD1 matching over 8 bases. The CDR3 extends over 12 amino acids. Germline V gene lookup returns CDR1 MGHDK and CDR2 SYGVNS. Losses at the gene ends were 6 bases for V and 5 bases for J; bases not matched to a gene: 2. The CDR3 nucleotides read TGTGCCAGCAGGGGACAGGTGACTGAAGCTTTCTTT. Translation gives CASRGQVTEAFF.

Only a few counts were recorded for this clone. The chain couples TRBV7-8 to TRBJ2-7; tentatively, D is TRBD1 or TRBD2 (5 bases each). V shed 4 bases and J shed 2 bases, with 9 bases lying between them. The CDR3 loop spans 13 amino acids. The germline CDR1 and CDR2 sequences are SGHVS and FQNEAQ. CDR3 DNA: TGTGCCAGCAGCTCCGGGGCGCCCTACGAGCAGTACTTC. Translation: CASSSGAPYEQYF.

This chain joins TRBV5-6 and TRBJ1-2; D gene unclear. CDR3 size: 15 residues. Germline V gene sequence: CDR1 SGHDT, CDR2 YYEEEE. V lost 4 bases and J 0 bases, leaving 13 bases between the germline ends. The CDR3: CASSPKAGSNYGYTF. Here the CDR3 DNA reads TGTGCCAGCAGCCCCAAGGCAGGTTCTAACTATGGCTACACCTTC.

V is TRBV30 and J is TRBJ2-7; D is perhaps TRBD1 (6 bases). The V gene lost 4 bases and the J gene lost 5 bases, with 15 bases spanning the gap. The CDR3 length is 13 residues. The V gene's germline CDR1 is GTSNPN and CDR2 SVGIG (reference sequence). CDR3 residues: CAWNLGANHEQYF. The CDR3 nucleotides are TGTGCCTGGAATCTGGGGGCGAACCACGAGCAGTACTTC. The entire variable domain, with the rest obtained from reference TRBV30 and TRBJ2-7, is as follows: SQTIHQWPATLVQPVGSPLSLECTVEGTSNPNLYWYRQAAGRGLQLLFYSVGIGQISSEVPQNLSASRPQDRQFILSSKKLLLSDSGFYLCAWNLGANHEQYFGPGTRLTVT.

The rearrangement links TRBV30 to TRBJ1-6, with D perhaps matching TRBD1 (6 bases). The CDR3 has 15 residues. Germline CDR1 is GTSNPN and CDR2 is SVGIG (reference sequence). The V gene lost 0 bases and the J gene lost 10 bases, with 16 bases spanning the gap. Here the CDR3 reads CAWSVNRQGSSPLHF. The CDR3 DNA follows: TGTGCCTGGAGTGTAAATCGGCAGGGGAGCTCACCCCTCCACTTT. Complete variable domain (other parts from reference TRBV30 and TRBJ1-6): SQTIHQWPATLVQPVGSPLSLECTVEGTSNPNLYWYRQAAGRGLQLLFYSVGIGQISSEVPQNLSASRPQDRQFILSSKKLLLSDSGFYLCAWSVNRQGSSPLHFGNGTRLTVT.

This chain joins TRBV7-9 and TRBJ2-3; D tentatively fits TRBD1 or TRBD2 (5 bases each). V dropped 0 bases and J dropped 4 bases, with 11 bases sitting between them. The CDR3 totals 15 residues. Germline V gene sequence: CDR1 SEHNR, CDR2 FQNEAQ (reference sequence). This CDR3 is CASSLATAGADTQYF. As DNA, the CDR3 is TGTGCCAGCAGCTTAGCGACAGCCGGGGCAGATACGCAGTATTTT.

This clone has just a few counts. The chain recombines TRBV9 with TRBJ2-3, with 8 bases identical to TRBD2. V dropped 0 bases and J dropped 2; count of bases not matched to a gene: 8. Germline values: CDR1 SGDLS, CDR2 YYNGEE. The CDR3 sequence is 17 residues long. CDR3 in amino acids: CASSVDPPGLVTDTQYF. DNA of the CDR3: TGTGCCAGCAGCGTAGACCCACCGGGACTAGTCACAGATACGCAGTATTTT.

The chain combines TRBV7-8 with TRBJ2-5; 9 nucleotides line up with TRBD2. The CDR3 runs 14 residues. The V and J ends lost 6 bases and 6 bases, in that order; junction bases with no gene match: 8. Germline V gene data show CDR1 as SGHVS and CDR2 as FQNEAQ. CDR3 sequence reads: CASSDSGGGKTQYF. CDR3 in DNA: TGTGCCAGCAGTGATAGCGGGGGCGGGAAGACCCAGTACTTC.

In DNA form, the CDR3 reads TGTGCCAGCAGCTTGGCGGGACAGGCTTCCTACGAGCAGTACTTC. Its protein is CASSLAGQASYEQYF. The genes are TRBV5-4 and TRBJ2-7; TRBD1 matches 8 bases. Germline V CDR1 and CDR2: SGHNT, YYREEE (reference sequence). V was clipped by 0 bases and J by 1 base; unmatched bases: 3. The CDR3 extends over 15 amino acids.